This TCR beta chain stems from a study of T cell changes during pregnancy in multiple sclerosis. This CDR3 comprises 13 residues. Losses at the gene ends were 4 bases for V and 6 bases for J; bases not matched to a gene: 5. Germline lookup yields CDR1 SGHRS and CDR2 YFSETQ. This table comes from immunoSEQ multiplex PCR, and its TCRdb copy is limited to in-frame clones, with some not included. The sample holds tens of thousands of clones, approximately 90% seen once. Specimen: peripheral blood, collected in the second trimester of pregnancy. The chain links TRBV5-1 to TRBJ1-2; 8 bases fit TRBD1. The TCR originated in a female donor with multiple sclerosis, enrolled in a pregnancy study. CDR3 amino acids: CASSPDRVDGYTF. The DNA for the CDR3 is TGCGCCAGCAGCCCGGACAGGGTAGATGGCTACACCTTC.